The present T cell receptor (beta chain) was sequenced within a study of T cell repertoires in cytomegalovirus infection. The overall study: The public TCR beta signatures pointed to both CMV infection and matching HLA type. Study-wide results and limits: What dominated the ex vivo response were HLA-C-restricted CMV-specific TCR beta clonotypes. Summed frequency of shared TCR beta families picked out CMV carriers who also had the relevant HLA.

The CDR3 length is 15 residues. V was cut by 2 bases and J by 0 bases, with 8 bases left in between. The V gene's germline CDR1 is SEHNR and CDR2 FQNEAQ (reference sequence). The sample holds many counts of this clonotype. Its antigen is as yet unknown. TCRdb independently ran MiXCR on the reads; one entry per CDR3 protein. Among about 27,000 distinct CDR3 sequences, about a fifth were seen once, and the ten largest hold roughly 80%. The TCR originated in a human donor in good health (CMV status not recorded). Some clones in this sample may be carry-over from other donors' samples. Sequences were derived from CD8+ T cells from cultured PBMCs, sampled from culture after CMV antigen stimulation. The rearrangement uses TRBV7-9 and TRBJ1-5, with D hard to call. CDR3 sequence: CASSLTGVSNQPQHF. The DNA for the CDR3 is TGTGCCAGCAGCTTAACCGGGGTTAGCAATCAGCCCCAGCATTTT. The full variable domain, completed using reference TRBV7-9 and TRBJ1-5, is DTGVSQNPRHKITKRGQNVTFRCDPISEHNRLYWYRQTLGQGPEFLTYFQNEAQLEKSRLLSDRFSAERPKGSFSTLEIQRTEQGDSAMYLCASSLTGVSNQPQHFGDGTRLSIL.